The clone carrying this T cell receptor beta chain was seen a handful of times. As yet, its antigen is unknown. These data come from a study of graft-versus-host responses after intestinal transplantation. Germline CDR1 reads MNHNS; CDR2 reads SASEGT. The CDR3 runs to 14 residues. V was pared by 6 bases and J by 0 bases, with 11 bases between. Some clones are missing from TCRdb's copy, which holds only in-frame ones; the method was immunoSEQ multiplex PCR. The table has roughly 93,000 clones, roughly 91% seen once. Study results and caveats: Early after transplant, HvG declines were associated with peak levels of circulating GvH clones.

The source of this sequence is a human donor who received an intestinal transplant. The rearrangement joins TRBV6-1 to TRBJ1-1, with D possibly being TRBD1 (5 bases). The sequences come from unstimulated CD8+ T cells sorted from spleen or lymph node cells, collected before intestinal transplant. CDR3 DNA sequence: TGTGCCAGCAGGGGGCTAACCTTGAACACTGAAGCTTTCTTT. Translation: CASRGLTLNTEAFF.